The T cell receptor beta chain described here comes from a study of vaccination and CD4 T cells after COVID-19. The Oncomine TCR Beta short-read assay was what sequenced the DNA obtained from cultured CD4+ T cells. TCRdb ran MiXCR on the PCR reads and lists one entry per CDR3 protein. Among under 20,000 distinct CDR3 sequences, more than 70% were seen once, and the ten largest hold around 17%. With respect to this clonotype: No antigen is known for it.

The CDR3 has 13 amino acids. V was cut by 5 bases and J by 1 base, with 8 bases left in between. Germline-derived CDR1 and CDR2 are DFQATT and SNEGSKA (reference sequence). This sample's treatment: approximately 9-day PBMC culture with coronavirus spike peptide pools or control peptides (ViraFEST assay). The sequence was collected from a human donor who received a COVID-19 vaccine. The V and J genes are TRBV20-1 and TRBJ2-2; D possibly corresponds to TRBD2 (6 bases). Sequenced material: CD4+ T cells from blood, cultured in vitro, taken after SARS-CoV-2 vaccination. The CDR3 region is CSASSVNTGELFF. DNA for the CDR3: TGCAGTGCTTCTAGCGTGAACACCGGGGAGCTGTTTTTT.